One and the same sample provided the 29 T cell receptor beta chains below, sequenced in a study of Graves' ophthalmopathy and Graves' hyperthyroidism (dated by TCRdb to 2016 to 2018). Sequenced on an Illumina HiSeq 2000. For repertoire sequencing, the TCR beta CDR3 regions were amplified from RNA transcripts. The first round was an RT-PCR using HTBI primers with the Qiagen OneStep RT-PCR kit, and this first round was followed by a second-round multiplex PCR, then size selection and purification. In TCRdb, the public reads were trimmed at Q25 with fastp and aligned with MiXCR, with productive beta chains retained. Rows matching on CDR3 protein sequence are summarized as one entry with the most common DNA and genes. This sample gives hundreds of thousands of distinct CDR3 sequences in total; more than 20% of them show up just once. The ten largest clonotypes hold roughly 3.2% of the sample. Sequencing was performed on peripheral blood. The origin of the receptors is a woman younger than 30 with stable Graves' hyperthyroidism. Donor details come from another sample of the same person, matched by shared clones.

In its sample, this clonotype was seen a few times. The chain is built from TRBV27 and TRBJ2-7; tentatively, D is TRBD2 (5 bases). V lost 4 bases and J 2 bases, leaving 12 bases between the germline ends. The CDR3 is 14 residues long. The germline gives CDR1 MNHEY, CDR2 SMNVEV (reference sequence). The chain's CDR3 is CASSSPGFTYEQYF. In nucleotides, the CDR3 is TGTGCCAGCAGTTCCCCGGGGTTCACCTACGAGCAGTACTTC.

The table lists this clonotype with a few counts. This chain connects TRBV6-5 to TRBJ1-6, with a weak D call TRBD1 (5 bases). The CDR3 loop spans 17 amino acids. Germline V gene lookup returns CDR1 MNHEY and CDR2 SVGAGI. V was pared by 0 bases and J by 6 bases, with 15 bases between. The CDR3 DNA follows: TGTGCCAGCAGTTACTCCCCTCCCCGGGACGTTAATTCACCCCTCCACTTT. It specifies CASSYSPPRDVNSPLHF.

Details on this clonotype: The conserved closing phenylalanine or tryptophan is absent in this CDR3, likely reflecting a read error. The DNA for the CDR3 is TGTGCCAGCAGTGACAGGGGGTCGGATCAGCCCCAGCATTTA. Protein product: CASSDRGSDQPQHL. The genes are TRBV6-1 and TRBJ1-5, with TRBD1 matching 7 bases. The V and J ends lost 3 bases and 5 bases, in that order; junction bases with no gene match: 4. CDR3 length equals 14 residues. The V gene's germline CDR1 is MNHNS and CDR2 SASEGT.

This clonotype was seen at least ten times. With a much larger clone just one base away, this may be a read error. The J gene is TRBJ2-7, the V gene TRBV12-3 or TRBV12-4; D may be TRBD2 (5 bases). V dropped 5 bases and J dropped 0 bases, with 14 bases sitting between them. This CDR3 contains 15 residues. CDR3 in amino acids: CASSPLVGASYEQYF. As DNA, the CDR3 is TGTGCCAGCAGTCCGCTAGTGGGAGCCTCCTACGAGCAGTACTTC.

This clonotype was recorded at least ten times. The chain carries TRBV6-2 or TRBV6-3 and TRBJ2-7; D is unresolved. The CDR3 loop spans 14 amino acids. The germline V and J ends were trimmed by 8 bases and 3 bases, with 17 bases remaining between them. Germline CDR1 and CDR2: MNHEY and SVGEGT. The CDR3 loop is CASVSSAYLYEQYF. CDR3 DNA: TGTGCCAGCGTATCATCGGCCTATCTCTACGAGCAGTACTTC.

This clonotype was seen many times. This rearrangement joins TRBV20-1 to TRBJ1-5; 10 bases match TRBD1. Germline CDR1 and CDR2: DFQATT and SNEGSKA (reference sequence). Losses at the gene ends were 6 bases for V and 2 bases for J; bases not matched to a gene: 4. The CDR3 is 14 amino acids. In DNA form, the CDR3 reads TGCAGTGCCGATGGGACAGGGGGCAATCAGCCCCAGCATTTT. Translation gives CSADGTGGNQPQHF.

The chain joins TRBV12-3 or TRBV12-4 to TRBJ2-5, with TRBD1 matching over 8 bases. V lost 5 bases, J lost 4 bases, and 3 bases stayed unmatched. This CDR3 is built from 13 residues. The CDR3 sequence is CASSVGQVETQYF. Written as DNA, the CDR3 is TGTGCCAGCAGTGTGGGACAGGTAGAGACCCAGTACTTC.

This clonotype was recorded many times. The chain uses TRBV11-2 and TRBJ1-1; no clear D. Trimming took off 5 bases at V and 1 base at J, with 11 bases between the two ends. CDR3 length equals 14 residues. In germline, CDR1 is SGHAT, CDR2 FQNNGV. This chain's CDR3 is CASSTYVGNTEAFF. The DNA of the CDR3 is TGTGCCAGCAGCACTTACGTGGGGAACACTGAAGCTTTCTTT.

The sample holds many counts of this clonotype. The genes are TRBV5-1 and TRBJ2-7; perhaps TRBD2 as D (6 bases). Germline V gene sequence: CDR1 SGHRS, CDR2 YFSETQ. With 4 bases removed from V and 2 bases from J, the gap between germline ends came to 13 bases. This CDR3 spans 14 amino acids. Written as DNA, the CDR3 is TGCGCCAGCAGCACCAATAGCGGAGCCTACGAGCAGTACTTC. It yields the protein CASSTNSGAYEQYF. Variable domain in full (rest from reference TRBV5-1 and TRBJ2-7): KAGVTQTPRYLIKTRGQQVTLSCSPISGHRSVSWYQQTPGQGLQFLFEYFSETQRNKGNFPGRFSGRQFSNSRSEMNVSTLELGDSALYLCASSTNSGAYEQYFGPGTRLTVT.

This clonotype was detected ten times or more. The rearrangement links TRBV7-2 to TRBJ2-7; 8 bases line up with TRBD2. This CDR3 region has 14 residues. Germline V lookup: CDR1 SGHTA, CDR2 FQGNSA. Trimming at V came to 5 bases and at J to 2 bases, leaving 5 bases not matched to a gene. In DNA, the CDR3 is TGTGCCAGCAGCGATAGCGGGAACCCCTACGAGCAGTACTTC. Encoded protein: CASSDSGNPYEQYF.

Note on this clonotype: This clone may be a read error of a much larger clone one base away. The chain joins TRBV5-4 to TRBJ1-2; no definite D call. V was pared by 1 base and J by 10 bases, with 17 bases between. CDR1 is SGHNT, CDR2 YYREEE, per germline (reference sequence). The CDR3 consists of 14 residues. CDR3 in amino acids: CASSLIHGQRDYTF. In nucleotides, the CDR3 is TGTGCCAGCAGCTTGATCCATGGGCAACGGGACTACACCTTC. Supplemented by reference TRBV5-4 and TRBJ1-2, the full variable domain reads ETGVTQSPTHLIKTRGQQVTLRCSSQSGHNTVSWYQQALGQGPQFIFQYYREEENGRGNFPPRFSGLQFPNYSSELNVNALELDDSALYLCASSLIHGQRDYTFGSGTRLTVV.

There are many counts of this clonotype. The rearrangement links TRBV6-5 to TRBJ1-1; D unclear. The germline V gene has CDR1 MNHEY and CDR2 SVGAGI. Deletions cut 0 bases from V and 9 bases from J, with 17 bases between. The CDR3 extends over 15 amino acids. This CDR3 reads CASSYSPGREDKAFF. The CDR3 DNA reads as TGTGCCAGCAGTTACTCCCCTGGTAGGGAGGATAAAGCTTTCTTT.

Many counts were recorded for this clonotype. Here the CDR3 DNA reads TGCGCCAGCAGCCACGCACTAGCGGGAGGAGTCGGGGAGCTGTTTTTT. It translates to CASSHALAGGVGELFF. The gene calls are TRBV4-3 and TRBJ2-2; TRBD2 agrees at 12 bases. This CDR3 spans 16 amino acids. The J segment lost 7 bases and the V segment lost 3 bases, leaving 6 bases of the junction unmatched. The V gene's germline CDR1 is LGHNA and CDR2 YSLEER.

The chain couples TRBV12-3 or TRBV12-4 to TRBJ1-1; D is unresolved. The CDR3 runs to 12 residues. V lost 0 bases, J lost 11 bases, and 10 bases lay in between. CDR3 sequence reads: CASSLADTDAFF. For the CDR3, the DNA is TGTGCCAGCAGTTTAGCAGATACAGACGCTTTCTTT.

This clonotype was observed many times. The J gene is TRBJ1-1, the V gene TRBV15, with D possibly matching TRBD1 (6 bases). Germline CDR1 reads LNHNV; CDR2 reads YYDKDF (reference sequence). V lost 4 bases and J 3 bases, leaving 12 bases between the germline ends. The CDR3 extends over 14 amino acids. CDR3 protein: CATSIKQGDTEAFF. CDR3 DNA sequence: TGTGCCACCAGCATAAAACAGGGAGACACTGAAGCTTTCTTT.

This clonotype has only a few counts. The V and J genes are TRBV3-1 and TRBJ1-2; D possibly corresponds to TRBD1 (6 bases). This CDR3 region has 12 residues. V gave up 1 base and J gave up 7 bases, with 7 bases separating them. CDR1 and CDR2 from the germline V gene are LGHDT and YNNKEL (reference sequence). The CDR3 bases are TGTGCCAGCAGCCAAGGGGGGGCTGGCTACACCTTC. Residues: CASSQGGAGYTF.

With respect to this clonotype: Since a much larger clone is just one base distant, this may be a read error. The rearrangement links TRBV6-5 to TRBJ2-4; 14 bases line up with TRBD2. CDR3 length: 13 residues. The germline gives CDR1 MNHEY, CDR2 SVGAGI. The V and J ends lost 2 bases and 12 bases, in that order; junction bases with no gene match: 0. The CDR3 is CASSYGTSGGQYF. The CDR3 bases are TGTGCCAGCAGTTACGGGACTAGCGGGGGTCAGTACTTC.

The gene calls are TRBV5-1 and TRBJ2-5; 10 bases align to TRBD2. The CDR3 runs to 15 residues. J gave up 5 bases and V 7 bases, and 11 bases lay outside the gene matches. Per germline, CDR1 SGHRS and CDR2 YFSETQ. The CDR3 loop is CASGSSGSFRETQYF. CDR3 coding DNA: TGCGCCAGCGGTTCTAGCGGGAGTTTTCGTGAGACCCAGTACTTC.

In its sample, this clonotype was seen many times. The chain recombines TRBV6-1 with TRBJ2-5; 9 nucleotides agree with TRBD1. Per germline, CDR1 MNHNS and CDR2 SASEGT. The CDR3 length is 16 residues. V shed 6 bases, J shed 0 bases, and the junction held 8 bases outside the gene matches. This CDR3 reads CASRKGGTGYQETQYF. CDR3 in DNA: TGTGCCAGCAGGAAGGGTGGGACAGGGTACCAAGAGACCCAGTACTTC.

This clonotype was counted at least ten times. The chain has TRBV12-3 or TRBV12-4 and TRBJ2-5, with D possibly being TRBD1 or TRBD2 (6 bases each). The CDR3 spans 14 residues. Trimming left V 1 base short and J 4 bases short, with 10 bases between. The CDR3 DNA reads TGTGCCAGCAGTTTAGGGGGGGCTAGAGAGACCCAGTACTTC. Translation gives CASSLGGARETQYF.

This clonotype was seen repeatedly, ten times or more. This chain's CDR3 is CASSTSGVMELFF. The CDR3 bases are TGTGCCAGTAGTACCTCGGGCGTTATGGAGCTGTTTTTT. The J gene is TRBJ2-2, the V gene TRBV19, with D unresolved. Germline V CDR1 and CDR2: LNHDA, SQIVND (reference sequence). There are 13 residues in the CDR3. V lost 4 bases, J lost 10 bases, and 13 bases lay in between.

This clonotype was seen repeatedly, ten times or more. The genes are TRBV28 and TRBJ1-1; tentatively, D is TRBD1 (5 bases). CDR1 MDHEN and CDR2 SYDVKM come from the germline V gene. The CDR3 contains 14 residues. V shed 5 bases and J shed 5 bases, with 15 bases lying between them. This chain's CDR3 is CASSPLGGGTEAFF. The DNA of the CDR3 is TGTGCCAGCAGTCCCCTGGGGGGGGGAACTGAAGCTTTCTTT.

This chain uses TRBV28 with TRBJ2-7, with D possibly being TRBD1 (6 bases). The germline V gene has CDR1 MDHEN and CDR2 SYDVKM. V was shortened by 5 bases and J by 3 bases, with 17 bases between the two germline ends. There are 15 residues in the CDR3. CDR3 in amino acids: CASSATGSSRYEQYF. The CDR3 nucleotides read TGTGCCAGCAGTGCAACAGGGTCAAGTCGCTACGAGCAGTACTTC.

This clonotype was recorded many times. The V call is TRBV7-9, the J call TRBJ1-2; D is unclear. V was shortened by 5 bases and J by 2 bases, with 15 bases between the two germline ends. The CDR3 runs 15 residues. The germline CDR1 and CDR2 sequences are SEHNR and FQNEAQ (reference sequence). Here the CDR3 DNA reads TGTGCCAGCAGCCCCCTGACCCAAACGAACTATGGCTACACCTTC. Translated: CASSPLTQTNYGYTF.

This clonotype was seen once. One base away lies a much larger clone, so this may be a sequencing read error. V usage is TRBV7-3 and J usage is TRBJ1-3; a weak D match, TRBD1 (6 bases). The CDR3 covers 15 residues. Per the germline V gene, CDR1 is SGHTA and CDR2 is FQGTGA. Trimming removed 5 bases from V and 3 bases from J, with 14 bases in between. This CDR3 is CASSRGQGNGNTIYF. In DNA form, the CDR3 reads TGTGCCAGCAGCCGGGGGCAGGGGAATGGAAACACCATATATTTT.

This clonotype has ten or more counts. CDR3: CSAYGLAGAGSPEQYF. In nucleotides, the CDR3 is TGCAGTGCTTACGGACTAGCGGGAGCGGGGAGTCCGGAGCAGTACTTC. This chain joins TRBV20-1 and TRBJ2-7; 13 nucleotides agree with TRBD2. The CDR3 sequence is 16 residues long. Germline V gene lookup returns CDR1 DFQATT and CDR2 SNEGSKA (reference sequence). V shed 5 bases and J 7 bases; nucleotides not matched to a gene: 14.

This clonotype was recorded many times. The chain uses TRBV20-1 and TRBJ2-7, with 11 positions matching TRBD1. In germline, CDR1 is DFQATT, CDR2 SNEGSKA (reference sequence). The junction had 2 bases not matched to a gene; V was cut back by 2 bases and J by 5 bases. CDR3 length: 13 residues. Written as DNA, the CDR3 is TGCAGTGCTAGATGGACAGGGGGCGACGAGCAGTACTTC. This gives the protein CSARWTGGDEQYF.

This clonotype showed up many times. The chain uses TRBV6-2 or TRBV6-3 and TRBJ1-2; D perhaps matches TRBD1 (5 bases). This CDR3 spans 15 amino acids. Germline V gene data show CDR1 as MNHEY and CDR2 as SVGEGT. V lost 2 bases and J 5 bases, leaving 15 bases between the germline ends. CDR3: CASSYGGVDRYGYTF. CDR3 DNA sequence: TGTGCCAGCAGTTACGGGGGGGTCGATCGGTATGGCTACACCTTC.

CDR3 coding DNA: TGTGCCAGCACTAAAAGAGTCGGGGGCCTGAACACTGAAGCTTTCTTT. Translated: CASTKRVGGLNTEAFF. The chain has TRBV11-2 and TRBJ1-1; maybe TRBD1 (6 bases). Deletions cut 7 bases from V and 0 bases from J, with 18 bases between. The CDR3 covers 16 residues. CDR1 and CDR2 (germline): SGHAT, FQNNGV.